The 21 T cell receptor beta chains listed next were all sequenced from one sample in a study of blood T cell repertoires in COVID-19. Method: immunoSEQ multiplex PCR; TCRdb's copy keeps in-frame clones and lacks some. The top ten clones hold about 1.3% of a sample with 65,000 or so clones, roughly 90% of them seen once. The sequencing input was peripheral blood. These receptor sequences come from a man in his 60s with acute or convalescent COVID-19.

This clone has only one observation. The chain carries TRBV6-5 and TRBJ1-2, with 7 bases aligning to TRBD1. The length of the CDR3 is 14 residues. The germline V gene has CDR1 MNHEY and CDR2 SVGAGI. J lost 6 bases, V lost 6 bases, and 10 bases had no gene match. This CDR3 is CASRRAGGADGYTF. The CDR3 DNA reads as TGTGCCAGCAGGAGGGCAGGGGGAGCGGATGGCTACACCTTC.

The rearrangement links TRBV2 to TRBJ1-5, with 12 bases that match TRBD1. Germline CDR1 is SNHLY and CDR2 is FYNNEI. V was clipped by 6 bases and J by 6 bases; unmatched bases: 9. This CDR3 has 16 residues. This chain's CDR3 is CASSAGTGGVSQPQHF. The CDR3 DNA reads as TGTGCCAGCAGCGCCGGGACAGGGGGCGTCAGTCAGCCCCAGCATTTT.

This clone was seen more than once but under ten times. The chain carries TRBV5-1 and TRBJ1-2; TRBD1 might be the D (6 bases). Germline-derived CDR1 and CDR2 are SGHRS and YFSETQ. Trimming cost V 4 bases and J 8 bases, with 15 bases left between them. This CDR3 is built from 13 residues. The CDR3 DNA follows: TGCGCCAGCAGCCCGGACAGAATTAGCGGCTACACCTTC. This sequence encodes CASSPDRISGYTF.

The J gene is TRBJ1-2, the V gene TRBV20-1, with a possible D match to TRBD1 (5 bases). Trimming removed 3 bases at V and 3 bases at J, with 8 bases between. This CDR3 contains 12 residues. CDR1 is DFQATT, CDR2 SNEGSKA, per germline (reference sequence). The CDR3 reads CSASPGDYGYTF. CDR3 nucleotide sequence: TGCAGTGCTAGTCCGGGGGACTATGGCTACACCTTC.

This clone was detected only once. The rearrangement uses TRBV5-1 and TRBJ2-4; D is perhaps TRBD2 (5 bases). Trimming stripped 3 bases from V and 6 bases from J, with 13 bases between. Germline CDR1 and CDR2: SGHRS and YFSETQ. The CDR3 consists of 14 residues. The CDR3 protein is CASSYGPEGNIQYF. The CDR3 bases are TGCGCCAGCAGCTACGGGCCTGAGGGAAACATTCAGTACTTC.

The rearrangement uses TRBV7-9 and TRBJ1-5; no clear D. Trimming left V 3 bases short and J 7 bases short, with 13 bases between. From germline, CDR1 is SEHNR and CDR2 FQNEAQ (reference sequence). The CDR3 extends over 14 amino acids. The CDR3 spells CASSFEGGLQPQHF. The CDR3, as DNA: TGTGCCAGCAGCTTCGAGGGCGGATTACAGCCCCAGCATTTT.

The CDR3 is CASSWARGMWRENTEAFF. CDR3 in DNA: TGTGCCAGTAGTTGGGCTCGCGGCATGTGGAGGGAAAACACTGAAGCTTTCTTT. The chain has TRBV19 and TRBJ1-1, with D unresolved. The CDR3 totals 18 residues. Looked up from germline, CDR1 is LNHDA and CDR2 is SQIVND (reference sequence). V lost 5 bases, J lost 2 bases, and 24 bases lay in between.

The rearrangement links TRBV6-5 to TRBJ1-5, with 8 bases fitting TRBD1. Looked up from germline, CDR1 is MNHEY and CDR2 is SVGAGI. This CDR3 spans 13 amino acids. V was pared by 6 bases and J by 6 bases, with 4 bases of the junction left unmatched. CDR3 sequence (DNA): TGTGCCAGCAGGCCTACAGGGGGTCAGCCCCAGCATTTT. Translating it yields CASRPTGGQPQHF.

The V and J genes are TRBV7-9 and TRBJ1-2; D is ambiguous. Per germline, CDR1 SEHNR and CDR2 FQNEAQ (reference sequence). This CDR3 has 12 residues. The V and J ends lost 1 base and 9 bases respectively, with 9 bases between them. CDR3 amino acids: CASSLEIGSYTF. The CDR3 DNA follows: TGTGCCAGCAGCTTAGAAATTGGCAGCTACACCTTC.

The chain carries TRBV6-1 and TRBJ1-2; 10 bases are a match to TRBD1. Germline assignment: CDR1 MNHNS and CDR2 SASEGT. Losses at the gene ends were 2 bases for V and 6 bases for J; bases not matched to a gene: 6. CDR3 size: 15 residues. CDR3 in DNA: TGTGCCAGCAGTGAAAGGGGACAGGGGAGTCATGGCTACACCTTC. Translating gives CASSERGQGSHGYTF.

The rearrangement uses TRBV21-1 and TRBJ2-2; the DNA was not compared with TRBD1, the D call given in the table. TRBV21-1 is reported as a pseudogene. The CDR3 is made up of 13 amino acids. CDR3 in DNA: TGTGCCAGCTCGGGACAGGCAACCGGGGAGCTGTTTTTT. Protein product: CASSGQATGELFF.

V and J are TRBV9 and TRBJ2-7; 7 bases are shared with TRBD1. The V and J ends lost 3 bases and 7 bases, in that order; junction bases with no gene match: 7. Germline V gene data show CDR1 as SGDLS and CDR2 as YYNGEE. The CDR3 extends over 13 amino acids. This CDR3 reads CASSAKQGNEQYF. The CDR3 coding sequence is TGTGCCAGCAGCGCAAAACAGGGGAATGAGCAGTACTTC.

The chain has TRBV6-2 or TRBV6-3 and TRBJ1-2; D not certain. The CDR3 is 13 amino acids. Trimming took off 2 bases at V and 3 bases at J, with 7 bases between the two ends. Looked up from germline, CDR1 is MNHEY and CDR2 is SVGEGT. CDR3 amino acids: CASSYEPDYGYTF. CDR3 nucleotide sequence: TGTGCCAGCAGTTACGAGCCGGACTATGGCTACACCTTC.

The chain recombines TRBV14 with TRBJ1-1; D is unresolved. This CDR3 comprises 13 residues. Trimming shortened V by 4 bases and J by 8 bases, and 14 bases separated the two germline ends. In germline, CDR1 is SGHDN, CDR2 FVKESK. The CDR3 bases are TGTGCCAGCAGCCGCGGGCTCCAGGAGGAAGCTTTCTTT. Residues: CASSRGLQEEAFF.

The chain is built from TRBV11-2 and TRBJ2-1; TRBD2 agrees at 8 bases. Unmatched junction bases numbered 15, after V lost 4 bases and J lost 4 bases. There are 18 residues in the CDR3. Germline V gene lookup returns CDR1 SGHAT and CDR2 FQNNGV. CDR3 in amino acids: CASSSGRGDGENYNEQFF. The CDR3 region has the DNA TGTGCCAGCAGCTCTGGGCGGGGGGACGGGGAGAATTACAATGAGCAGTTCTTC. Looking up the rest from reference TRBV11-2 and TRBJ2-1 gives the full variable domain: EAGVAQSPRYKIIEKRQSVAFWCNPISGHATLYWYQQILGQGPKLLIQFQNNGVVDDSQLPKDRFSAERLKGVDSTLKIQPAKLEDSAVYLCASSSGRGDGENYNEQFFGPGTRLTVL.

The chain's CDR3 is CASMVRMAYEQYF. CDR3 bases: TGTGCCAGCATGGTCAGGATGGCCTACGAGCAGTACTTC. The rearrangement joins TRBV2 to TRBJ2-7; no clear D. This CDR3 comprises 13 residues. V was cut by 7 bases and J by 2 bases, with 12 bases left in between. Germline V gene lookup returns CDR1 SNHLY and CDR2 FYNNEI.

The chain is built from TRBV7-3 and TRBJ1-2; a weak D match, TRBD1 (6 bases). Germline CDR1 SGHTA, CDR2 FQGTGA. Trimming removed 5 bases at V and 7 bases at J, with 17 bases between. CDR3 length equals 14 residues. In DNA form, the CDR3 reads TGTGCCAGCAGCCTCGGGGGGCGGTCGGGTGGCTACACCTTC. Protein product: CASSLGGRSGGYTF.

CDR3 sequence (DNA): TGCGCCAGCAGCTCCGGACAGGGGCTTAATTCACCCCTCCACTTT. Amino acids: CASSSGQGLNSPLHF. The J gene is TRBJ1-6, the V gene TRBV5-1, with 9 nucleotides matching TRBD1. V dropped 3 bases and J dropped 6; count of bases not matched to a gene: 4. The germline gives CDR1 SGHRS, CDR2 YFSETQ. This CDR3 has 15 amino acids.

This clone was detected a few times. V gene TRBV7-2 combines with J gene TRBJ1-2; TRBD1 matches 9 bases. The J segment lost 4 bases and the V segment lost 3 bases, leaving 6 bases of the junction unmatched. Germline V gene sequence: CDR1 SGHTA, CDR2 FQGNSA. The CDR3 is made up of 15 amino acids. The chain's CDR3 is CASSFTGGFGYGYTF. The CDR3 nucleotides read TGTGCCAGCAGCTTTACAGGGGGCTTCGGCTATGGCTACACCTTC. The complete variable domain, with remaining parts taken from reference TRBV7-2 and TRBJ1-2, reads GAGVSQSPSNKVTEKGKDVELRCDPISGHTALYWYRQSLGQGLEFLIYFQGNSAPDKSGLPSDRFSAERTGGSVSTLTIQRTQQEDSAVYLCASSFTGGFGYGYTFGSGTRLTVV.

The genes are TRBV10-3 and TRBJ2-1, with 7 positions matching TRBD2. With 8 bases clipped from V and 0 bases from J, the junction kept 4 bases outside the gene matches. Germline V gene lookup returns CDR1 ENHRY and CDR2 SYGVKD. The CDR3 totals 14 residues. As DNA, the CDR3 is TGTGCCATCCGCGGGGGAAACTCCTACAATGAGCAGTTCTTC. Residues: CAIRGGNSYNEQFF.

The J gene is TRBJ2-5, the V gene TRBV9; 8 bases match TRBD2. Per the germline V gene, CDR1 is SGDLS and CDR2 is YYNGEE. V lost 0 bases and J lost 2; bases outside the gene matches: 6. The CDR3 spans 16 residues. This chain's CDR3 is CASSVGNSGVQETQYF. CDR3 DNA: TGTGCCAGCAGCGTAGGAAATAGCGGGGTACAAGAGACCCAGTACTTC. The variable domain in full, with the rest retrieved from reference TRBV9 and TRBJ2-5, is DSGVTQTPKHLITATGQRVTLRCSPRSGDLSVYWYQQSLDQGLQFLIQYYNGEERAKGNILERFSAQQFPDLHSELNLSSLELGDSALYFCASSVGNSGVQETQYFGPGTRLLVL.